Listed below are T cell receptor beta chains from one sample, sequenced in a study of blood T cell repertoires in COVID-19. TCRdb's copy holds only in-frame clones and misses some; the assay was immunoSEQ multiplex PCR. The sample includes about 290,000 clones, 85% to 90% of them seen just once. Sequencing was performed on peripheral blood. The source is a woman aged 25 to 45 with COVID-19, enrolled during active disease. Each CDR3 is given with its conserved first and last residue. D genes are given only for firm matches. The listing skips clone size in some rows; elsewhere it reads once, few, many or a size class.

TRBV6-5	TRBJ1-5	TRBD1	-	CASSPDREQPQHF	TGTGCCAGCAGCCCGGACAGGGAACAGCCCCAGCATTTT
TRBV19	TRBJ1-2	TRBD1	-	CASNKSGQGGYTF	TGTGCCAGCAATAAATCGGGACAGGGCGGCTACACCTTC
TRBV7-9	TRBJ1-4	-	-	CASSPSGSTNEKLFF	TGTGCCAGCAGCCCCTCGGGGTCAACTAATGAAAAACTGTTTTTT
TRBV5-6	TRBJ2-7	-	-	CASSLRAMGQEQYF	TGTGCCAGCAGCTTGAGGGCCATGGGGCAGGAGCAGTACTTC
TRBV7-9	TRBJ1-6	-	-	CASSRSAGQYNSPLHF	TGTGCCAGCAGCCGAAGTGCTGGACAGTATAATTCACCCCTCCACTTT
TRBV19	TRBJ1-5	-	-	CASTDRLNQPQHF	TGTGCCAGTACCGACAGACTCAATCAGCCCCAGCATTTT
TRBV5-5	TRBJ1-2	-	-	CASSLKGGANGYTF	TGTGCCAGCAGCCTCAAGGGAGGGGCCAATGGCTACACCTTC
TRBV7-9	TRBJ2-2	-	-	CASSLALRGDTGELFF	TGTGCCAGCAGCTTAGCGCTAAGGGGCGACACCGGGGAGCTGTTTTTT
TRBV7-7	TRBJ1-3	-	-	CASSRFPESKSSGNTIYF	TGTGCCAGCAGCCGATTTCCTGAGTCCAAGAGCTCTGGAAACACCATATATTTT
TRBV7-2	TRBJ2-1	TRBD2	-	CASSLIAGGPYNEQFF	TGTGCCAGCAGCCTGATAGCGGGGGGCCCCTACAATGAGCAGTTCTTC
TRBV11-1	TRBJ1-1	-	-	CASSLPRGGVTEAFF	TGTGCCAGCAGCTTACCGAGGGGGGGAGTCACTGAAGCTTTCTTT
TRBV27	TRBJ2-1	TRBD1	-	CASSPGTGSTFF	TGTGCCAGCAGTCCCGGGACAGGTAGTACGTTCTTC
TRBV24-1	TRBJ1-2	TRBD1	-	CATSEGQGARGYTF	TGTGCCACCAGTGAGGGACAGGGGGCCCGTGGCTACACCTTC
TRBV27	TRBJ2-3	TRBD2	-	CASRVLAGGGVTQYF	TGTGCCAGCAGGGTACTAGCGGGGGGAGGGGTTACGCAGTATTTT
TRBV14	TRBJ2-2	-	-	CASSQDSYPLGGELFF	TGTGCCAGCAGCCAGGACTCGTACCCGCTGGGCGGGGAGCTGTTTTTT
TRBV18	TRBJ2-3	TRBD1	once	CASSPFRGSGTDTQYF	TGTGCCAGCTCGCCGTTCAGGGGGTCCGGCACAGATACGCAGTATTTT
TRBV5-1	TRBJ1-4	-	few	CASSSGHRNEKLFF	TGCGCCAGCAGCTCGGGACACCGTAATGAAAAACTGTTTTTT
TRBV6-5	TRBJ1-3	-	-	CATRLQGVVVGTIYF	TGTGCCACGCGACTCCAAGGGGTAGTGGTTGGCACCATATATTTT
TRBV7-9	TRBJ2-2	TRBD2	once	CASSQGLAPGELFF	TGTGCCAGCAGCCAAGGACTAGCACCCGGGGAGCTGTTTTTT
TRBV18	TRBJ2-1	TRBD2	-	CASASPSIAGRYNEQFF	TGTGCCAGCGCCTCGCCATCCATAGCGGGGAGATACAATGAGCAGTTCTTC
TRBV19	TRBJ2-7	-	-	CASSHRSAREQYF	TGTGCCAGTAGTCATCGGTCTGCCCGGGAGCAGTACTTC
TRBV5-1	TRBJ2-1	TRBD1	-	CASSLDRAIEEQFF	TGCGCCAGCAGCCTGGACAGGGCGATAGAGGAGCAGTTCTTC
TRBV28	TRBJ2-3	-	few	CASSSPLRADTQYF	TGTGCCAGCAGTTCCCCCCTGAGGGCCGATACGCAGTATTTT
TRBV18	TRBJ2-4	-	-	CASSRDGGRGNIQYF	TGTGCCAGCTCTCGGGACGGGGGTCGGGGAAACATTCAGTACTTC
TRBV5-1	TRBJ1-1	TRBD1	-	CASSLRMTGPITEAFF	TGCGCCAGCAGCTTAAGAATGACAGGGCCTATCACTGAAGCTTTCTTT
TRBV5-5	TRBJ1-1	TRBD1	-	CASSPDRLMNTEAFF	TGTGCCAGCAGCCCGGACAGGCTAATGAACACTGAAGCTTTCTTT
TRBV2	TRBJ2-1	-	-	CASIGVGNEQFF	TGTGCCAGCATCGGGGTGGGCAATGAGCAGTTCTTC
TRBV19	TRBJ1-1	TRBD1	-	CASSFTGGRRGTEAFF	TGTGCCAGTAGTTTTACAGGGGGCAGGAGGGGCACTGAAGCTTTCTTT
TRBV6-2/TRBV6-3	TRBJ1-1	-	-	CASSSTPMTRNTEAFF	TGTGCCAGCAGCTCGACACCAATGACAAGAAACACTGAAGCTTTCTTT
TRBV2	TRBJ2-2	-	-	CASSEGQNTGELFF	TGTGCCAGCAGTGAGGGACAAAACACCGGGGAGCTGTTTTTT
TRBV6-1	TRBJ2-7	-	-	CASSEYRKGHLLSYEQYF	TGTGCCAGCAGTGAATATCGGAAGGGACACCTTCTCTCCTACGAGCAGTACTTC
TRBV30	TRBJ1-5	TRBD1	-	CAWGPGQGTGQPQHF	TGTGCCTGGGGCCCGGGACAGGGGACTGGTCAGCCCCAGCATTTT
TRBV4-1	TRBJ1-6	-	-	CASSQEWGLNSPLHF	TGCGCCAGCAGCCAAGAATGGGGCCTCAATTCACCCCTCCACTTT
TRBV23-1	TRBJ1-1	-	-	CASSPFLGGDTEAFF	TGCGCCAGCAGTCCTTTTCTAGGTGGCGACACTGAAGCTTTCTTT
TRBV18	TRBJ2-7	TRBD1	-	CASSPFEGAPYEQYF	TGTGCCAGCTCACCCTTCGAGGGGGCGCCGTACGAGCAGTACTTC
TRBV5-6	TRBJ1-2	TRBD1	-	CASSLDRGLYYF	TGTGCCAGCAGCTTGGACAGGGGGCTATACTACTTC
TRBV5-6	TRBJ2-3	TRBD1	-	CASRGQGAPDTQYF	TGTGCCAGCAGGGGACAGGGGGCCCCAGATACGCAGTATTTT
TRBV27	TRBJ2-7	TRBD1	once	CASGPGQIFYEQYF	TGTGCCAGTGGACCGGGACAGATTTTCTACGAGCAGTACTTC
TRBV6-5	TRBJ2-1	TRBD2	-	CASKRGGFGNEQFF	TGTGCCAGCAAGCGGGGGGGTTTCGGGAATGAGCAGTTCTTC
TRBV7-2	TRBJ2-7	TRBD2	-	CASSRTSATSYEQYF	TGTGCCAGCAGCAGGACTAGCGCAACTTCCTACGAGCAGTACTTC